This TCR beta chain was profiled in a study of cytotoxic CD8 clonotypes in ibrutinib-treated CLL. Whole-study results and caveats: Clonality went higher at ibrutinib response and then dropped back toward baseline at progression. Public clonotypes proved infrequent, and on treatment they shrank or remained steady. Clonality was higher at baseline than in age-matched healthy donors and tracked circulating CD8+ T-cell counts.

The assay was immunoSEQ multiplex PCR, and TCRdb's table has in-frame clones only and misses some. The profile shows a few hundred thousand clones, roughly two thirds of them singletons. Cryopreserved PBMCs were the source of roughly 2 micrograms of genomic DNA, which went to TCR beta libraries. Trimming at V came to 11 bases and at J to 3 bases, leaving 6 bases not matched to a gene. There are 13 residues in the CDR3. Germline CDR1 and CDR2: MNHNS and SASEGT. Comment on this clone: Its antigen is not identified.

The chain links TRBV6-1 to TRBJ2-5; 10 nucleotides match TRBD2. The sequence was obtained from a human donor with chronic lymphocytic leukemia. The sample in question was PBMCs, obtained after 36 months of ibrutinib treatment. The CDR3 sequence is CAGGTSEEETQYF. As DNA, the CDR3 is TGTGCCGGAGGGACTAGCGAGGAAGAGACCCAGTACTTC.